A single sample gave rise to the 2 T cell receptor beta chains below, sequenced in a study of Ad26.COV2.S vaccination and SARS-CoV-2 variants. Profiling relied on immunoSEQ multiplex PCR, and the TCRdb table lists in-frame clones only, not all of them. The sample includes more than 400,000 clones, roughly 87% seen only once; the top ten take about 4.4%. The treatment here: 15 to 20 received Ad26.COV2.S at low or high dose, single or two shots; several received placebo; per-sample allocation not given. Material that was analyzed had been drawn on day 63 after the first vaccine or placebo injection. The material was peripheral blood, obtained in a trial of Ad26.COV2.S vaccine versus placebo. The receptors come from a person between 18 and 65 years old who received the Ad26.COV2.S COVID-19 vaccine or a placebo.

This clone turned up a few times. This sample includes further DNA sequences coding for the same CDR3. The rearrangement joins TRBV5-1 to TRBJ2-7, with 10 bases aligning to TRBD2. There are 14 residues in the CDR3. CDR1 is SGHRS and CDR2 is YFSETQ in the germline V gene. V shed 1 base and J 2 bases; nucleotides not matched to a gene: 0. Written as DNA, the CDR3 is TGCGCCAGCAGCTTGACTAGCGGGGCCTACGAGCAGTACTTC. Translation: CASSLTSGAYEQYF.

This clone has more than one count but fewer than ten. Compared with germline, one end of the junction differs, possibly owing to a read error. The rearrangement links TRBV5-1 to TRBJ1-6; D is unresolved. Germline values: CDR1 SGHRS, CDR2 YFSETQ. The CDR3 loop spans 12 amino acids. The DNA for the CDR3 is TGCGCCAGCAGCGCCTATGATTCACCCCTCCACTTT. Its protein product is CASSAYDSPLHF. The complete variable domain, with remaining parts taken from reference TRBV5-1 and TRBJ1-6, reads KAGVTQTPRYLIKTRGQQVTLSCSPISGHRSVSWYQQTPGQGLQFLFEYFSETQRNKGNFPGRFSGRQFSNSRSEMNVSTLELGDSALYLCASSAYDSPLHFGNGTRLTVT.